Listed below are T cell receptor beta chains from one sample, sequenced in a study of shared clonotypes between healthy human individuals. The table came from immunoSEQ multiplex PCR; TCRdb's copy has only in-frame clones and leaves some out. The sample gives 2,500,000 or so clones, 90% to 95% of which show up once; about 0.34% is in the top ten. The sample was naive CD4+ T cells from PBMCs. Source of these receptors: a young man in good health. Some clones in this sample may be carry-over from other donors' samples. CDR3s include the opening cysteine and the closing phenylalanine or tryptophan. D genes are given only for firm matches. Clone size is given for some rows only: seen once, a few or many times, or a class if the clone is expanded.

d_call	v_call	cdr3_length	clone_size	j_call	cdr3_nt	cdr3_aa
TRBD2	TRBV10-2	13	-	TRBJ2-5	TGCGCCAGCAGCCAGATAACTAGCGGGAGTCAGTACTTC	CASSQITSGSQYF
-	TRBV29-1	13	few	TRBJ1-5	TGCAGCGTACGGCAGAATAGCAATCAGCCCCAGCATTTT	CSVRQNSNQPQHF
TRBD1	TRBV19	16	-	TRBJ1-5	TGTGCCAGTAGGGGCGGAGACAGGGGGGTCAATCAGCCCCAGCATTTT	CASRGGDRGVNQPQHF
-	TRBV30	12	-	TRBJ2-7	TGTGCCTGGGGCGGGACAGCTGCCGAGCAGTACTTC	CAWGGTAAEQYF
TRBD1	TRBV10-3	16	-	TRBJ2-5	TGTGCCATCACCGCCAGACAGGGGAGAGACCAAGAGACCCAGTACTTC	CAITARQGRDQETQYF
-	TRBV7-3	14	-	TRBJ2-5	TGTGCCAGCAGCCAAGACAGGTACCAAGAGACCCAGTACTTC	CASSQDRYQETQYF
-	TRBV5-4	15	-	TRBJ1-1	TGTGCCAGCAGCTTGGGTGGAAAGGGGGACACTGAAGCTTTCTTT	CASSLGGKGDTEAFF
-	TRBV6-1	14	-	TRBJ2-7	TGTGCCAGCAGCAGGACAGGGAGGGGCTACGAGCAGTACTTC	CASSRTGRGYEQYF
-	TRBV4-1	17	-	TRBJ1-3	TGCGCCAGCAGCGCAGGAAGAGGATCCCTCTCTGGAAACACCATATATTTT	CASSAGRGSLSGNTIYF
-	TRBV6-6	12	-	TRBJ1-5	TGTGCCAGCAGTTACAGTAGTCAGCCCCAGCATTTT	CASSYSSQPQHF
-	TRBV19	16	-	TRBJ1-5	TGTGCCAGTAGTCCTGACAGGACTTATAGCAATCAGCCCCAGCATTTT	CASSPDRTYSNQPQHF
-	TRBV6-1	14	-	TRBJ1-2	TGTGCCAGCAGTGCCCTAGGGGGGGCCCGTGGCTACACCTTC	CASSALGGARGYTF
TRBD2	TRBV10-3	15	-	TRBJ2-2	TGTGCCATCAGGTTAGCGGGAGAGATTACCGGGGAGCTGTTTTTT	CAIRLAGEITGELFF
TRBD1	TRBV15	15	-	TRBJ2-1	TGTGCCACCAGCAGAGGGCGACAGGGGGGCAATGAGCAGTTCTTC	CATSRGRQGGNEQFF
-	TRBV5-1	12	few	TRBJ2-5	TGCGCCAGCAGCTCCCTTAGGGAGACCCAGTACTTC	CASSSLRETQYF
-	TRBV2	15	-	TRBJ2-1	TGTGCCAGCAGTGAAGGGCGAGCTAGAAGTTTGTTCCCGTTCTTC	CASSEGRARSLFPFF
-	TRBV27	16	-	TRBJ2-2	TGTGCCAGCATGGAAGTGGGTGGACTTCGCACCGGGGAGCTGTTTTTT	CASMEVGGLRTGELFF
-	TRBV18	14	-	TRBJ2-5	TGTGCCAGCTCACCAAACAGGTTGGGGGAGACCCAGTACTTC	CASSPNRLGETQYF
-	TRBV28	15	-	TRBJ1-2	TGTGCCAGCAGTCGAAGCGTGCGCTCAGGTGATGGCTACACCTTC	CASSRSVRSGDGYTF
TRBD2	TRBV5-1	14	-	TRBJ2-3	TGCGCCAGCAGCTTGATAGCGGGAGGGGATACGCAGTATTTT	CASSLIAGGDTQYF
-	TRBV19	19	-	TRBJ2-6	TGTGCCAGTAGTATCTCGGCAGGGGATCCCGGATGGGGTGCCAACGTCCTGACTTTC	CASSISAGDPGWGANVLTF
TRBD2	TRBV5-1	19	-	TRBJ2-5	TGCGCCAGCAGCTTGGCGAGGACTAGCGATTCAAATCCGCAAGAGACCCAGTACTTC	CASSLARTSDSNPQETQYF
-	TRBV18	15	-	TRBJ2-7	TGTGCCAGCTCACGTACAGAGGGGGGCTCCTACGAGCAGTACTTC	CASSRTEGGSYEQYF
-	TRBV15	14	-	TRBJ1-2	TGTGCCACCAGCAGAGATCCCTTCGGTGGGCCTGGCACCTTC	CATSRDPFGGPGTF
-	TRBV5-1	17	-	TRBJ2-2	TGCGCCAGCAGCTTGGTCTTAGGGGGGGCGAGGACCGGGGAGCTGTTTTTT	CASSLVLGGARTGELFF
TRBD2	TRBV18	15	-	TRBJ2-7	TGTGCCAGCTCACCACAGGGGACTAGCGGGGCCGAGCAGTACTTC	CASSPQGTSGAEQYF
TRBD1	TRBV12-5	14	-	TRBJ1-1	TGTGCTAGTGGTTTTACAGGGGGAAACACTGAAGCTTTCTTT	CASGFTGGNTEAFF
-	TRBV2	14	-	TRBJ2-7	TGTGCCAGCCAAGGGACCTCGATAATCTACGAGCAGTACTTC	CASQGTSIIYEQYF
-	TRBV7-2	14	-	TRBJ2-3	TGTGCCAGCAGCTCGGGGGGACACCGCGATACGCAGTATTTT	CASSSGGHRDTQYF
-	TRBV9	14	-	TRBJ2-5	TGTGCCAGCAACAGAAATTACGGGGGAGAGACCCAGTACTTC	CASNRNYGGETQYF
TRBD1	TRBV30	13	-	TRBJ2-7	TGTGCCTGGAAGAGGACAGGGTTCTACGAGCAGTACTTC	CAWKRTGFYEQYF
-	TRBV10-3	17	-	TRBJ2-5	TGTGCCATCAGTGAGTCGGCTGAGCGGAGCCTTCAAGAGACCCAGTACTTC	CAISESAERSLQETQYF
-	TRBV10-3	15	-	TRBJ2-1	TGTGCCATCACGGTCGGACGGATATCCTACAATGAGCAGTTCTTC	CAITVGRISYNEQFF
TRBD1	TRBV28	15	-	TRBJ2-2	TGTGCCAGCGCTCGGGGGACAGGGCTGGTCGGGGAGCTGTTTTTT	CASARGTGLVGELFF
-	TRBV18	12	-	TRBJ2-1	TGTGCCAGCTCACCAAGCGTCGTGGGTCGGTTCTTC	CASSPSVVGRFF
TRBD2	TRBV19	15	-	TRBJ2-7	TGTGCCAGTAGTATTAGGCAGGGAGGGGTGTACGAGCAGTACTTC	CASSIRQGGVYEQYF
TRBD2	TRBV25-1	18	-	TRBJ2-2	TGTGCCAGCAGTGAACAGATTGGCGTAGCGGGGTACACCGGGGAGCTGTTTTTT	CASSEQIGVAGYTGELFF
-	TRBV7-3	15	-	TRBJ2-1	TGTGCCAGCAGCTTAATAGGGGCCCCCTACAATGAGCAGTTCTTC	CASSLIGAPYNEQFF
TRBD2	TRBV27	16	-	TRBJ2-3	TGTGCCAGCAGTAGAAGACTAGCGGGGAGGACAGATACGCAGTATTTT	CASSRRLAGRTDTQYF
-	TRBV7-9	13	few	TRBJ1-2	TGTGCCAGCAGCCCAGGGCAGGGTGGTGGCTACACCTTC	CASSPGQGGGYTF
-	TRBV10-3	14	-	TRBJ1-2	TGTGCCATCAGAGAAATCGTTCCACCCTATGGCTACACCTTC	CAIREIVPPYGYTF
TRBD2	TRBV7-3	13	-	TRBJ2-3	TGTGCCAGCAGCTGGACTAGCGAGAGTACGCAGTATTTT	CASSWTSESTQYF
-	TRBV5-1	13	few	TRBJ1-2	TGCGCCAGCAGAGTGGGGACTAACTATGGCTACACCTTC	CASRVGTNYGYTF
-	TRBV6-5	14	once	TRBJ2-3	TGTGCCAGCAGACTATCCCTTAGCACAGATACGCAGTATTTT	CASRLSLSTDTQYF
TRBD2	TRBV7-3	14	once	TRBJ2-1	TGTGCCAGCAGCTGGGGACTAGCGGGGAATGAGCAGTTCTTC	CASSWGLAGNEQFF
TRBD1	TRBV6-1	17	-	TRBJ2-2	TGTGCCAGCAGTGGGGACAGGGGAGGACCGAACACCGGGGAGCTGTTTTTT	CASSGDRGGPNTGELFF